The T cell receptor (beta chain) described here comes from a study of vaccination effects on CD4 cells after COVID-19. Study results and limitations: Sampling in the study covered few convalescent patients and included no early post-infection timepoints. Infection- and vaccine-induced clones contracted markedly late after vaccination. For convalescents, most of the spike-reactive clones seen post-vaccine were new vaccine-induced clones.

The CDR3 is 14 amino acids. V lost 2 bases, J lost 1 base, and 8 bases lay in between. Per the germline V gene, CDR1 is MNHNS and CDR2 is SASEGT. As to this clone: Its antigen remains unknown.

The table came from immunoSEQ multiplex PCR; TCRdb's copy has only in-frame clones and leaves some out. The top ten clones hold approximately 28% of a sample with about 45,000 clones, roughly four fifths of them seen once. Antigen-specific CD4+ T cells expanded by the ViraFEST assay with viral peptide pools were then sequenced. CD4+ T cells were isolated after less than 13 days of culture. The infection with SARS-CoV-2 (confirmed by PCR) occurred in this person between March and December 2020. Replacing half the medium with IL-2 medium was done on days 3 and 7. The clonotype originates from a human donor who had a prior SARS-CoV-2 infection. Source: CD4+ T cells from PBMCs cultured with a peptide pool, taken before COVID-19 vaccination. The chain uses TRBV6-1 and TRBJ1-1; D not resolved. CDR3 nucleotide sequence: TGTGCCAGCAGTGAATTCGACAAGAACACTGAAGCTTTCTTT. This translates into CASSEFDKNTEAFF.